These T cell receptor beta chains were read from a single sample in a study of shared clonotypes between healthy human individuals. Libraries were prepared by immunoSEQ multiplex PCR; TCRdb keeps only in-frame clonotypes and omits some of them. Altogether 2 million to 2.5 million clones are present, 85% to 95% being singletons, with the ten largest covering 0.35% to 0.45%. The sample taken for sequencing was naive CD4+ T cells from PBMCs. The receptors derive from a man younger than 35 in good health. Some clones in this sample may be carry-over from other donors' samples. Both conserved end residues are part of each CDR3. Each record gives: J gene, V gene, D gene, CDR3 length, clone size, CDR3 DNA, CDR3 protein. D genes are given only for firm matches. For some rows the clone size is stated as once, few or many, or as a class when expanded; others skip it.

J gene: TRBJ2-7; V gene: TRBV6-5; D gene: NA; CDR3 length: 15; clone size: NA; CDR3 DNA: TGTGCCAGCAGACCCACCGACACCCATCCCTACGAGCAGTACTTC; CDR3 protein: CASRPTDTHPYEQYF
J gene: TRBJ2-7; V gene: TRBV6-4; D gene: TRBD2; CDR3 length: 14; clone size: many; CDR3 DNA: TGTGCCAGCAGTATAAGGGCGGGAGTTTACGAGCAGTACTTC; CDR3 protein: CASSIRAGVYEQYF
J gene: TRBJ2-1; V gene: TRBV27; D gene: NA; CDR3 length: 15; clone size: NA; CDR3 DNA: TGTGCCAGCAACAAACAGGGCGCGCAAGTCGATGAGCAGTTCTTC; CDR3 protein: CASNKQGAQVDEQFF
J gene: TRBJ1-5; V gene: TRBV6-5; D gene: NA; CDR3 length: 15; clone size: NA; CDR3 DNA: TGTGCCAGCAGTTACTGGCTAACGGGTGACCAGCCCCAGCATTTT; CDR3 protein: CASSYWLTGDQPQHF
J gene: TRBJ2-1; V gene: TRBV5-1; D gene: TRBD2; CDR3 length: 15; clone size: NA; CDR3 DNA: TGCGCCAGCAGCGCCACTAGCGGCCCGGCGGTGGAGCAGTTCTTC; CDR3 protein: CASSATSGPAVEQFF
J gene: TRBJ1-2; V gene: TRBV28; D gene: NA; CDR3 length: 15; clone size: NA; CDR3 DNA: TGTGCCAGCAGTATCCCCGGGACCGTTAACTATGGCTACACCTTC; CDR3 protein: CASSIPGTVNYGYTF
J gene: TRBJ2-1; V gene: TRBV5-1; D gene: TRBD1; CDR3 length: 15; clone size: once; CDR3 DNA: TGCGCCAGTTCTCCGCAGGGGGCGAGGTACAATGAGCAGTTCTTC; CDR3 protein: CASSPQGARYNEQFF
J gene: TRBJ2-7; V gene: TRBV5-1; D gene: NA; CDR3 length: 15; clone size: NA; CDR3 DNA: TGCGCCAGCAGCTTCGGGTCAACGGAGCGATACGAGCAGTACTTC; CDR3 protein: CASSFGSTERYEQYF
J gene: TRBJ2-5; V gene: TRBV21-1; D gene: NA; CDR3 length: 13; clone size: NA; CDR3 DNA: TGTGCCAGCAGCAAGGGGCAGGGGAGAACCCAGTACTTC; CDR3 protein: CASSKGQGRTQYF
J gene: TRBJ1-4; V gene: TRBV5-4; D gene: NA; CDR3 length: 17; clone size: NA; CDR3 DNA: TGTGCCAGCAGCTTGGCAGCCGGAGTGGATACGAATGAAAAACTGTTTTTT; CDR3 protein: CASSLAAGVDTNEKLFF
J gene: TRBJ2-6; V gene: TRBV9; D gene: NA; CDR3 length: 17; clone size: once; CDR3 DNA: TGTGCCAGCAGCGCCGAATCTATGAGGGTCGGGGCCAACGTCCTGACTTTC; CDR3 protein: CASSAESMRVGANVLTF
J gene: TRBJ1-4; V gene: TRBV28; D gene: NA; CDR3 length: 14; clone size: once; CDR3 DNA: TGTGCCAGCAGGTTGGGTGGGCTTCCTGAAAAACTGTTTTTT; CDR3 protein: CASRLGGLPEKLFF
J gene: TRBJ2-4; V gene: TRBV7-2; D gene: TRBD2; CDR3 length: 17; clone size: once; CDR3 DNA: TGTGCCAGCAGCTTAACTAGCGGGAGGGCCCTTAAAAACATTCAGTACTTC; CDR3 protein: CASSLTSGRALKNIQYF
J gene: TRBJ1-2; V gene: TRBV28; D gene: NA; CDR3 length: 14; clone size: NA; CDR3 DNA: TGTGCCAGCACTACAGCGGGGGGGCGTGATGGCTACACCTTC; CDR3 protein: CASTTAGGRDGYTF
J gene: TRBJ2-3; V gene: TRBV7-3; D gene: TRBD2; CDR3 length: 18; clone size: NA; CDR3 DNA: TGTGCCAGCAGCAAGCGGGAGGGCCCTTGGGGTACGACAGATACGCAGTATTTT; CDR3 protein: CASSKREGPWGTTDTQYF
J gene: TRBJ2-7; V gene: TRBV28; D gene: NA; CDR3 length: 16; clone size: NA; CDR3 DNA: TGTGCCAGCAGTTTATCCCCCGGGGACACGACCTACGAGCAGTACTTC; CDR3 protein: CASSLSPGDTTYEQYF
J gene: TRBJ2-1; V gene: TRBV5-4; D gene: NA; CDR3 length: 15; clone size: NA; CDR3 DNA: TGTGCCAGCAGCTACCGAGGGTCCGGGGGCAATGAGCAGTTCTTC; CDR3 protein: CASSYRGSGGNEQFF
J gene: TRBJ1-1; V gene: TRBV7-4; D gene: TRBD1; CDR3 length: 13; clone size: NA; CDR3 DNA: TGTGCCAGCAGCTTCCTAGGACAGGTTAAGGCTTTCTTT; CDR3 protein: CASSFLGQVKAFF
J gene: TRBJ2-2; V gene: TRBV10-1; D gene: TRBD1; CDR3 length: 15; clone size: NA; CDR3 DNA: TGCGCCAGCAGTCGGGACAGAGAGAACACCGGGGAGCTGTTTTTT; CDR3 protein: CASSRDRENTGELFF
J gene: TRBJ2-1; V gene: TRBV19; D gene: NA; CDR3 length: 14; clone size: NA; CDR3 DNA: TGTGCCAGTAGTATAGGGGTGGGGCGGGCGGAGCAGTTCTTC; CDR3 protein: CASSIGVGRAEQFF
J gene: TRBJ1-6; V gene: TRBV30; D gene: NA; CDR3 length: 15; clone size: NA; CDR3 DNA: TGTGCCTGGAGTGCCGCCGGGACGGGTAATTCACCCCTCCACTTT; CDR3 protein: CAWSAAGTGNSPLHF
J gene: TRBJ1-2; V gene: TRBV28; D gene: NA; CDR3 length: 17; clone size: NA; CDR3 DNA: TGTGCCAGCAGTTTGGCTGGCAGGCGTCCGTATGGAGGGGGCTACACCTTC; CDR3 protein: CASSLAGRRPYGGGYTF
J gene: TRBJ2-3; V gene: TRBV5-1; D gene: TRBD1; CDR3 length: 17; clone size: NA; CDR3 DNA: TGCGCCAGCAGCTTCGGACAGGGTCAGAATGTCGAGGATACGCAGTATTTT; CDR3 protein: CASSFGQGQNVEDTQYF
J gene: TRBJ1-4; V gene: TRBV4-3; D gene: NA; CDR3 length: 16; clone size: NA; CDR3 DNA: TGCGCCAGCAGCCAAGGAGACTCAGGAGGGTATGAAAAACTGTTTTTT; CDR3 protein: CASSQGDSGGYEKLFF
J gene: TRBJ2-7; V gene: TRBV28; D gene: NA; CDR3 length: 15; clone size: NA; CDR3 DNA: TGTGCCAGCAGGGAAACCGGGACTGGCGGCTACGAGCAGTACTTC; CDR3 protein: CASRETGTGGYEQYF
J gene: TRBJ1-1; V gene: TRBV29-1; D gene: NA; CDR3 length: 12; clone size: NA; CDR3 DNA: TGCAGCGTTGGCCGGGAGAACACTGAAGCTTTCTTT; CDR3 protein: CSVGRENTEAFF
J gene: TRBJ1-1; V gene: TRBV10-2; D gene: NA; CDR3 length: 12; clone size: NA; CDR3 DNA: TGCGCCAGCAACGGGGGGAGGACTGAAGCTTTCTTT; CDR3 protein: CASNGGRTEAFF
J gene: TRBJ2-3; V gene: TRBV5-4; D gene: TRBD1; CDR3 length: 15; clone size: NA; CDR3 DNA: TGTGCCAGCAGCTCCAGACAGGGAACCACAGATACGCAGTATTTT; CDR3 protein: CASSSRQGTTDTQYF
J gene: TRBJ1-4; V gene: TRBV5-8; D gene: NA; CDR3 length: 12; clone size: NA; CDR3 DNA: TGTGCCAGCAGCTTAAGAGGAGAAAAACTGTTTTTT; CDR3 protein: CASSLRGEKLFF
J gene: TRBJ2-3; V gene: TRBV5-5; D gene: NA; CDR3 length: 15; clone size: NA; CDR3 DNA: TGTGCCAGCACCCTGGAGGGAGGACGCACAGATACGCAGTATTTT; CDR3 protein: CASTLEGGRTDTQYF
J gene: TRBJ1-5; V gene: TRBV14; D gene: NA; CDR3 length: 15; clone size: NA; CDR3 DNA: TGTGCCAGCAGCCCGATTGGGTCGAGCAATCAGCCCCAGCATTTT; CDR3 protein: CASSPIGSSNQPQHF